The 29 T cell receptor beta chains reported below all come from one sample, sequenced in a study of shared clonotypes between healthy human individuals. The data were produced by immunoSEQ multiplex PCR, yet TCRdb's version contains in-frame clones alone and is incomplete. The sample lists some 2,000,000 clones; around 95% were seen once. The sequencing sample was made of naive CD4+ T cells sorted from blood. Regarding subset: CD45RA+ positively selected. The receptors were gathered from a man between 18 and 35 years old in good health.

CDR3 coding DNA: TGTGCCAGCAGTAAGAGGACAGGGGGCGATGGCTACACCTTC. Protein: CASSKRTGGDGYTF. The chain has TRBV2 and TRBJ1-2; 11 bases line up with TRBD1. Germline CDR1 and CDR2: SNHLY and FYNNEI. V dropped 5 bases and J dropped 6; count of bases not matched to a gene: 5. The CDR3 has 14 residues.

The chain combines TRBV18 with TRBJ2-5; TRBD1 might be the D (6 bases). The J call is in doubt because the DNA end fits TRBJ2-7 better. The length of the CDR3 is 14 residues. The germline V gene encodes CDR1 KGHSH and CDR2 LQKENI. CDR3 region: CASSPTTGTYEQYF. CDR3 DNA: TGTGCCAGCTCACCCACTACAGGGACCTACGAGCAGTACTTC.

The chain has TRBV19 and TRBJ2-7; 11 bases are a match to TRBD2. Germline CDR1 reads LNHDA; CDR2 reads SQIVND (reference sequence). V shed 6 bases and J 3 bases; nucleotides not matched to a gene: 4. The CDR3 spans 14 residues. The CDR3 DNA follows: TGTGCCAGTAGCCCTAGCGGGAGGAACTACGAGCAGTACTTC. Encoded protein: CASSPSGRNYEQYF.

This chain uses TRBV14 with TRBJ2-7; maybe TRBD1 (6 bases). The CDR3 totals 15 residues. The V end was cut by 3 bases, the J end by 3 bases, with 15 bases between. The germline CDR1 and CDR2 sequences are SGHDN and FVKESK. The CDR3 spells CASSHMTGTYYEQYF. CDR3 DNA sequence: TGTGCCAGCAGCCATATGACAGGAACTTACTACGAGCAGTACTTC.

The genes are TRBV7-9 and TRBJ2-1; no reliable D call. Germline V gene data show CDR1 as SEHNR and CDR2 as FQNEAQ (reference sequence). CDR3 length: 13 residues. Trimming cost V 1 base and J 4 bases, with 5 bases left between them. In DNA form, the CDR3 reads TGTGCCAGCAGCTTAGTCCCATACAATGAGCAGTTCTTC. This sequence encodes CASSLVPYNEQFF.

This rearrangement joins TRBV5-5 to TRBJ2-3; D may match TRBD1 or TRBD2 (5 bases each). The CDR3 sequence is 12 residues long. The germline V gene encodes CDR1 SGHKS and CDR2 YYEKEE (reference sequence). V was clipped by 6 bases and J by 4 bases, with 9 bases between them. The CDR3 reads CASKRGADTQYF. CDR3 DNA: TGTGCCAGCAAGAGGGGCGCAGATACGCAGTATTTT.

J is TRBJ1-5 and V is TRBV19; no clear D. Germline CDR1 and CDR2: LNHDA and SQIVND (reference sequence). There are 13 residues in the CDR3. V was cut by 7 bases and J by 2 bases, with 9 bases left in between. The CDR3 DNA reads as TGTGCCAGTACCCCTTATGGCAATCAGCCCCAGCATTTT. It encodes CASTPYGNQPQHF.

V usage is TRBV4-1 and J usage is TRBJ1-2; TRBD1 matches 8 bases. Losses at the gene ends were 4 bases for V and 3 bases for J; bases not matched to a gene: 1. The CDR3 extends over 13 amino acids. The germline CDR1 and CDR2 sequences are MGHRA and YSYEKL. As DNA, the CDR3 is TGCGCCAGCAGCCCGACAGGGGACTATGGCTACACCTTC. Translated, it gives CASSPTGDYGYTF.

The V call is TRBV5-6, the J call TRBJ2-4, with D perhaps being TRBD1 or TRBD2 (6 bases each). CDR1 and CDR2 from the germline V gene are SGHDT and YYEEEE. This CDR3 comprises 12 residues. Trimming took off 4 bases at V and 7 bases at J, with 9 bases between the two ends. CDR3 sequence: CASSPGGNIQYF. The CDR3 bases are TGTGCCAGCAGCCCCGGGGGCAACATTCAGTACTTC.

Worth noting for this clone: Other nucleotide sequences from this sample produce the same CDR3. The chain carries TRBV18 and TRBJ1-2; the match to TRBD1 covers 7 bases. The CDR3 length is 13 residues. The germline V gene has CDR1 KGHSH and CDR2 LQKENI. Losses at the gene ends were 6 bases for V and 3 bases for J; bases not matched to a gene: 4. CDR3 protein: CASSYGTDYGYTF. For the CDR3, the DNA is TGTGCCAGCTCGTATGGGACAGACTATGGCTACACCTTC. The complete variable domain, with remaining parts taken from reference TRBV18 and TRBJ1-2, reads NAGVMQNPRHLVRRRGQEARLRCSPMKGHSHVYWYRQLPEEGLKFMVYLQKENIIDESGMPKERFSAEFPKEGPSILRIQQVVRGDSAAYFCASSYGTDYGYTFGSGTRLTVV.

The chain uses TRBV5-1 and TRBJ2-3, with TRBD1 as a possible D gene (5 bases). The CDR3 spans 16 residues. Per germline, CDR1 SGHRS and CDR2 YFSETQ. Trimming left V 1 base short and J 2 bases short, with 14 bases between. This CDR3 is CASSLRPQANTDTQYF. CDR3 DNA: TGCGCCAGCAGCTTGCGTCCACAGGCGAACACAGATACGCAGTATTTT.

The chain carries TRBV2 and TRBJ2-2, with 11 positions matching TRBD1. With 6 bases clipped from V and 4 bases from J, the junction kept 4 bases outside the gene matches. Germline CDR1 reads SNHLY; CDR2 reads FYNNEI. The CDR3 sequence is 15 residues long. The CDR3 nucleotides read TGTGCCAGCAGGTCGGGGACAGGGGGCACCGGGGAGCTGTTTTTT. Its protein product is CASRSGTGGTGELFF.

Notes on this clone: The identical CDR3 is also encoded by other nucleotide sequences in the sample. V is TRBV5-1 and J is TRBJ2-3; 7 nucleotides agree with TRBD1. Germline V gene lookup returns CDR1 SGHRS and CDR2 YFSETQ. The CDR3 has 13 amino acids. Trimming removed 3 bases from V and 5 bases from J; junction bases left unmatched: 3. Written as DNA, the CDR3 is TGCGCCAGCAGCTCGACAGGGTTAGATACGCAGTATTTT. It codes for CASSSTGLDTQYF.

As regards this clone: The germline gene is not matched at one end of the junction; a read error may be the cause. The V and J genes are TRBV6-1 and TRBJ2-7; TRBD2 matches 12 bases. This CDR3 comprises 17 residues. Germline loops: CDR1 MNHNS, CDR2 SASEGT. CDR3 region: CASREEAGLAGIYEQYF. CDR3 coding DNA: TGTGCCAGCAGAGAAGAAGCAGGACTAGCGGGAATCTACGAGCAGTACTTC.

The chain employs TRBV11-2 and TRBJ1-5, with D unclear. The CDR3 is 15 amino acids. The V and J ends lost 5 bases and 3 bases respectively, with 14 bases between them. The germline gives CDR1 SGHAT, CDR2 FQNNGV. CDR3 sequence: CASSPGATLNQPQHF. Written as DNA, the CDR3 is TGTGCCAGCAGCCCCGGTGCAACCCTCAATCAGCCCCAGCATTTT.

The chain couples TRBV7-9 to TRBJ1-3; tentatively, D is TRBD1 (6 bases). The V gene lost 5 bases and the J gene lost 4 bases, with 12 bases spanning the gap. This CDR3 comprises 14 residues. From germline, CDR1 is SEHNR and CDR2 FQNEAQ (reference sequence). CDR3 amino acids: CASSTDRSGNTIYF. CDR3 nucleotides: TGTGCCAGCAGCACCGACAGGTCCGGAAACACCATATATTTT. Looking up the rest from reference TRBV7-9 and TRBJ1-3 gives the full variable domain: DTGVSQNPRHKITKRGQNVTFRCDPISEHNRLYWYRQTLGQGPEFLTYFQNEAQLEKSRLLSDRFSAERPKGSFSTLEIQRTEQGDSAMYLCASSTDRSGNTIYFGEGSWLTVV.

This chain connects TRBV29-1 to TRBJ2-3, with 11 bases matching TRBD2. CDR3 size: 16 residues. Germline V CDR1 and CDR2: SQVTM, ANQGSEA. V was pared by 7 bases and J by 0 bases, with 9 bases of the junction left unmatched. The CDR3 DNA is TGCAGCGCCTCGGGACTAGCGGCCTCTAGCACAGATACGCAGTATTTT. It translates to CSASGLAASSTDTQYF.

The rearrangement joins TRBV13 to TRBJ2-7; a weak D match, TRBD1 (6 bases). This CDR3 region has 12 residues. Trimming removed 4 bases at V and 6 bases at J, with 10 bases between. Looked up from germline, CDR1 is PRHDT and CDR2 is FYEKMQ (reference sequence). CDR3: CASSWTRGEQYF. CDR3 nucleotides: TGTGCCAGCAGCTGGACCAGGGGCGAGCAGTACTTC.

CDR3: CVLVNTEAFF. The CDR3 DNA follows: TGTGTGCTGGTGAACACTGAAGCTTTCTTT. V and J are TRBV9 and TRBJ1-1; D is uncertain. CDR1 and CDR2 from the germline V gene are SGDLS and YYNGEE. The CDR3 is 10 residues long.

This chain joins TRBV2 and TRBJ2-7, with 7 nucleotides matching TRBD2. The germline CDR1 and CDR2 sequences are SNHLY and FYNNEI. There are 14 residues in the CDR3. The J segment lost 4 bases and the V segment lost 4 bases, leaving 7 bases of the junction unmatched. In nucleotides, the CDR3 is TGTGCCAGCAGTGCCGGGACTACCCTATACGAGCAGTACTTC. It specifies CASSAGTTLYEQYF.

The rearrangement uses TRBV4-1 and TRBJ2-7; D is ambiguous. The ends were cut back, 3 bases at V and 2 bases at J, with 20 bases in the middle. The CDR3 has 17 amino acids. Germline assignment: CDR1 MGHRA and CDR2 YSYEKL. The CDR3 coding sequence is TGCGCCAGCAGCCACCCCGAGGTCTGGGCGGAAACCTACGAGCAGTACTTC. Its translation: CASSHPEVWAETYEQYF.

The rearrangement links TRBV30 to TRBJ1-2, with D possibly matching TRBD1 (5 bases). V lost 0 bases to trimming and J lost 3 bases, with 8 bases between them. CDR1 and CDR2 (germline): GTSNPN, SVGIG (reference sequence). The CDR3 has 13 amino acids. Here the CDR3 DNA reads TGTGCCTGGAGTGTTCTGGGGCACTATGGCTACACCTTC. Encoded protein: CAWSVLGHYGYTF.

J is TRBJ2-2 and V is TRBV7-2; D is unclear. The CDR3 consists of 15 residues. The V end was cut by 5 bases, the J end by 2 bases, with 12 bases between. Germline loops: CDR1 SGHTA, CDR2 FQGNSA. DNA of the CDR3: TGTGCCAGCAGCCGGGTAGTGGGCAACACCGGGGAGCTGTTTTTT. It yields the protein CASSRVVGNTGELFF.

Here the CDR3 DNA reads TGTGCCTGGGACGAAGGCGCGAAACTCACAGATACGCAGTATTTT. Its translation: CAWDEGAKLTDTQYF. This chain links TRBV30 with TRBJ2-3; the D is unclear. This CDR3 contains 15 residues. Trimming removed 5 bases at V and 2 bases at J, with 17 bases between. Looked up from germline, CDR1 is GTSNPN and CDR2 is SVGIG (reference sequence). The full variable domain, in which reference TRBV30 and TRBJ2-3 provide the parts outside the CDR3, is SQTIHQWPATLVQPVGSPLSLECTVEGTSNPNLYWYRQAAGRGLQLLFYSVGIGQISSEVPQNLSASRPQDRQFILSSKKLLLSDSGFYLCAWDEGAKLTDTQYFGPGTRLTVL.

This chain joins TRBV18 and TRBJ2-7, with TRBD2 matching over 11 bases. The germline V gene has CDR1 KGHSH and CDR2 LQKENI. This CDR3 has 16 amino acids. Trimming took 5 bases from V and 3 from J; bases not matched to a gene: 9. The CDR3 region has the DNA TGTGCCAGCTCATCCCTACCGGGACTAGCGGACTACGAGCAGTACTTC. Its translation is CASSSLPGLADYEQYF.

The chain recombines TRBV6-6 with TRBJ1-3; tentative D call: TRBD1 (5 bases). The V gene's germline CDR1 is MNHNY and CDR2 SVGAGI (reference sequence). The CDR3 totals 15 residues. Between the trimmed V and J ends, which lost 4 bases and 4 bases, there was a span of 14 bases. DNA of the CDR3: TGTGCCAGCAGTTTACCGGGGGATAAAGGAAACACCATATATTTT. Residues: CASSLPGDKGNTIYF.

About this clone itself: Other DNA sequences from this sample encode an identical CDR3 as well. DNA for the CDR3: TGTGCCAGCAGTGGACGAGATACGCAGTATTTT. This translates into CASSGRDTQYF. This rearrangement joins TRBV6-1 to TRBJ2-3; D gene uncertain. The V end lost 4 bases, the J end lost 5 bases, and 4 bases lay between the germline ends. The CDR3 runs to 11 residues. Germline V lookup: CDR1 MNHNS, CDR2 SASEGT.

The rearrangement uses TRBV14 and TRBJ2-1; 10 nucleotides line up with TRBD2. The V gene end was trimmed by 5 bases and the J gene end by 10 bases; junction bases not matched to a gene: 14. Germline CDR1 reads SGHDN; CDR2 reads FVKESK. The CDR3 sequence is 16 residues long. DNA of the CDR3: TGTGCCAGCAGCGAAGCGGGGGGGAAGCTGGAGTTGGAGCAGTTCTTC. This codes for CASSEAGGKLELEQFF.

The J gene is TRBJ2-5, the V gene TRBV7-6; TRBD2 matches 10 bases. CDR1 is SGHVS, CDR2 FNYEAQ, per germline. There are 18 residues in the CDR3. J lost 5 bases, V lost 0 bases, and 12 bases had no gene match. The CDR3 region has the DNA TGTGCCAGCAGCTTAGCCGGAGCGGGAGGGCCGCCTGGGGAGACCCAGTACTTC. Its protein product is CASSLAGAGGPPGETQYF.